This TCR beta chain emerged from a study of CD8 T cells in ankylosing spondylitis (dated by TCRdb to 2015 to 2018). Turning to the overall study: T cell receptor beta repertoires were profiled in healthy donors and ankylosing spondylitis patients so that disease-linked TCR variants could be found. Peripheral blood samples were taken, and synovial fluid was additionally collected from ankylosing spondylitis patients. In total, the full study cohort was made up of roughly 110 healthy donors and about two dozen ankylosing spondylitis patients.

What the study reported, not specific to this receptor: The disease-linked clones were reported as significantly enriched in matched synovial fluid samples from ankylosing spondylitis patients. Blood from ankylosing spondylitis patients appeared to be characterized by a TCR beta motif made up of seven or eight highly homologous amino acid variants. Some TCR beta motif variants had previously been reported in synovial fluid and blood of reactive arthritis patients, which suggested common disease-initiation mechanisms. In peripheral blood, the disease-linked clones were found at relatively low frequencies and had a CD8+ phenotype.

Measured from the cysteine to the phenylalanine, the CDR3 is 13 residues long. Kept here is only the CDR3 DNA, which spans 39 bases and is read in frame from base 1. Sequences PRHDT (CDR1) and FYEKMQ (CDR2) are obtained from the germline V gene (reference sequence). The germline ends are 7 bases apart after V is trimmed by 3 bases and J by 2 bases. For sequencing, an Illumina HiSeq 2500 was employed. Quantitative 5'-RACE with molecular barcodes was used to prepare TCR beta libraries. For the original study's pipeline: A new computational method, built on a probabilistic model of VDJ rearrangement, was used to identify disease-linked TCR variants. TCRdb reprocessed the public reads (quality trimming at Q25 with fastp, clone calling with MiXCR) and kept in-frame beta chains. CDR3 protein duplicates are merged, each entry listing the most common genes and DNA. The V and J calls follow TCRdb's processing rather than the paper's. This sample comprises roughly 240,000 distinct CDR3 sequences, roughly 32% of them detected only once. About 4.2% of the sample is held by the ten biggest clonotypes.

Only a few counts were recorded for this clonotype. Its cognate antigen has yet to be identified. Base qualities are not at hand, and no much larger clone is one base apart. The chain was built from TRBV13 and TRBJ2-5, with no confident D gene call. The origin of this receptor is a male donor with ankylosing spondylitis or in good health (not recorded which). The sequencing input was blood, either unsorted or a sorted T cell fraction (not recorded which). CDR3 protein: CASSFWQQETQYF. The nucleotide sequence is given as TGTGCCAGCAGCTTTTGGCAGCAAGAGACCCAGTACTTC.